The 5 T cell receptor beta chains below come from one sample, sequenced in a study of blood T cells in healthy people across ages. A J-beta primer mix and a sample-barcoded 5' primer were used in a second PCR of about 7 to 11 cycles. Each CDR3 protein gets one entry after TCRdb re-called the 5' RACE reads with MiXCR. Of fewer than 1,200,000 distinct CDR3 sequences listed, 20% to 25% are singletons. A further study also used this sample, focusing on T cells of mothers and their children.

Sequencing was performed on blood. Every receptor here comes from a girl between 2 and 10 years old in good health.

This clonotype came up a few times. The genes are TRBV7-9 and TRBJ2-5; D is unclear. The last part of the DNA fits TRBJ2-7 better; the J call may be wrong. This CDR3 region has 14 residues. Germline lookup yields CDR1 SEHNR and CDR2 FQNEAQ (reference sequence). CDR3 region: CASSRNDRAYEQYF. As DNA, the CDR3 is TGTGCCAGCAGTCGAAATGACCGAGCCTACGAGCAGTACTTC.

This clonotype was picked up a small number of times. Relative to the germline gene, one junction end is altered; a read error may explain this. CDR3 coding DNA: TGTACCAGCTCCCCCCTGGGGGGGCCGTCAGGGCTCTACGAGCAGTACTTC. Translated, it gives CTSSPLGGPSGLYEQYF. The chain combines TRBV28 with TRBJ2-7, with D tentatively TRBD2 (7 bases). CDR1 and CDR2 from the germline V gene are MDHEN and SYDVKM. The CDR3 sequence is 17 residues long.

A few counts support this clonotype. The J gene is TRBJ2-1, the V gene TRBV21-1; the table's D call, TRBD2, was not checked against the DNA. TRBV21-1 is deemed a pseudogene. This CDR3 has 16 amino acids. CDR3: CASSKESAEGCNEQFF. DNA of the CDR3: TGTGCCAGCAGCAAAGAGTCCGCGGAAGGGTGCAATGAGCAGTTCTTC.

The J gene is TRBJ2-1, the V gene TRBV28, with D possibly TRBD2 on 6 matching bases. V was shortened by 7 bases and J by 13 bases, with 20 bases between the two germline ends. The germline V gene encodes CDR1 MDHEN and CDR2 SYDVKM. The CDR3 sequence is 13 residues long. The DNA of the CDR3 is TGTGCCAGCAAATCCCCCAGCGGGCTCAACCAGTTCTTC. Amino acid sequence: CASKSPSGLNQFF.

In its sample, this clonotype was seen a few times. The rearrangement joins TRBV2 to TRBJ2-1, with D maybe TRBD2 (6 bases). The CDR3 length is 16 residues. With 6 bases removed from V and 3 bases from J, the gap between germline ends came to 18 bases. The germline gives CDR1 SNHLY, CDR2 FYNNEI. As DNA, the CDR3 is TGTGCCAGCAGAAATACTAGCCGCCCGTTCTACAATGAGCAGTTCTTC. Translation gives CASRNTSRPFYNEQFF.